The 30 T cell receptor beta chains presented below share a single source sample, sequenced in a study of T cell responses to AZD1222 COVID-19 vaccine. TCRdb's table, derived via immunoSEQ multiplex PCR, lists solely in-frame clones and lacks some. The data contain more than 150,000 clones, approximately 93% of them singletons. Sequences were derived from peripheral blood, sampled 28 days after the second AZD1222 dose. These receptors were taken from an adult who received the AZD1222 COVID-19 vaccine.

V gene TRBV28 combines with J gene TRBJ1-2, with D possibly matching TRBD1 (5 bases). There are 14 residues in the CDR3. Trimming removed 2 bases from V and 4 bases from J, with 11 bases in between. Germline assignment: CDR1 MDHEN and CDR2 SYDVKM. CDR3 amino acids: CASSLGGESYGYTF. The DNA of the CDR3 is TGTGCCAGCAGTTTAGGGGGGGAGTCCTATGGCTACACCTTC.

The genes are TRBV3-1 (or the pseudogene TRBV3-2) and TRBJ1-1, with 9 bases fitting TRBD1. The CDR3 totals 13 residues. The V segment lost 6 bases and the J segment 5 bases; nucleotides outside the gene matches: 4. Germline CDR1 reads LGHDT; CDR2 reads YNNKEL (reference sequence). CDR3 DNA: TGTGCCAGCAGTCGGACAGGGGTAACTGAAGCTTTCTTT. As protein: CASSRTGVTEAFF.

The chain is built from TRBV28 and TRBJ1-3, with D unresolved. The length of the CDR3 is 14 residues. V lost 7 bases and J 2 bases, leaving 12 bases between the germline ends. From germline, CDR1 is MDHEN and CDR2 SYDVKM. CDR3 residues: CASNSGLTGNTIYF. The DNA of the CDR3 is TGTGCCAGCAACTCGGGTCTTACTGGAAACACCATATATTTT.

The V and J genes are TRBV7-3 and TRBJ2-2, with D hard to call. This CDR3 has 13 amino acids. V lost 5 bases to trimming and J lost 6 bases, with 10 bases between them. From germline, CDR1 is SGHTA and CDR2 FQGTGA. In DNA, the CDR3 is TGTGCCAGCAGCCCCACCTCGGCCGGGGAGCTGTTTTTT. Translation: CASSPTSAGELFF.

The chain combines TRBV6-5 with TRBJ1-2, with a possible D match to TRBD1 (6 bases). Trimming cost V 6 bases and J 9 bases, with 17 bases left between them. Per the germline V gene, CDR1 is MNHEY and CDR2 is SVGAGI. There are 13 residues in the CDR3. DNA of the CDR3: TGTGCCAGCAGCTCTCCCCGGAGGGGGAGCTACACCTTC. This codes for CASSSPRRGSYTF.

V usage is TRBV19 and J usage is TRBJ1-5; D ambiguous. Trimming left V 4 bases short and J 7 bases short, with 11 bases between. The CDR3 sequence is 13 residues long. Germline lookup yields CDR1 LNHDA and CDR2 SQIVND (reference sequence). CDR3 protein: CASSSTRNQPQHF. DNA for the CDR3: TGTGCCAGTAGTAGTACGAGGAACCAGCCCCAGCATTTT.

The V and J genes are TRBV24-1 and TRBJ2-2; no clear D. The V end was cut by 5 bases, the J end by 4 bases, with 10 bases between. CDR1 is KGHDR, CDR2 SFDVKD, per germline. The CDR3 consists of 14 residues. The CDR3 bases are TGTGCCACCAGTGCTGGCCGGACCACCGGGGAGCTGTTTTTT. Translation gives CATSAGRTTGELFF.

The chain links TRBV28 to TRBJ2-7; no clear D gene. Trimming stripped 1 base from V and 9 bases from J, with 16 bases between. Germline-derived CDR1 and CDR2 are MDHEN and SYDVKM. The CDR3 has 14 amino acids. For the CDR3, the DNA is TGTGCCAGCAGTTTATCCACCCTTGGGTATGGGCAGTACTTC. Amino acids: CASSLSTLGYGQYF.

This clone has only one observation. CDR3 nucleotides: TGTGCCAGCAGTTTAGGAGGTAGGAACAATCAGCCCCAGCATTTT. Protein: CASSLGGRNNQPQHF. The chain recombines TRBV27 with TRBJ1-5; D uncertain. V was shortened by 2 bases and J by 3 bases, with 11 bases between the two germline ends. Germline V lookup: CDR1 MNHEY, CDR2 SMNVEV (reference sequence). The CDR3 runs 15 residues.

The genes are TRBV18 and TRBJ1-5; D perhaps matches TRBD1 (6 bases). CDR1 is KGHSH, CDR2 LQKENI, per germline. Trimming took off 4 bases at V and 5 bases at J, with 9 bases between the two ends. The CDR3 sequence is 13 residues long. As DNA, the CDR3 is TGTGCCAGCTCACGGGACAACGATCAGCCCCAGCATTTT. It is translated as CASSRDNDQPQHF.

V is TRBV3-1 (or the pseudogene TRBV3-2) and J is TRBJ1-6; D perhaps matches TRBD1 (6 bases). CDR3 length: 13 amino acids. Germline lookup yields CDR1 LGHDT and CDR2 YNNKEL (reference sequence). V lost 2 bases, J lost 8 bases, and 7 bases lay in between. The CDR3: CASSQNRDSPLHF. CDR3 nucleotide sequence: TGTGCCAGCAGCCAAAACAGGGATTCACCCCTCCACTTT.

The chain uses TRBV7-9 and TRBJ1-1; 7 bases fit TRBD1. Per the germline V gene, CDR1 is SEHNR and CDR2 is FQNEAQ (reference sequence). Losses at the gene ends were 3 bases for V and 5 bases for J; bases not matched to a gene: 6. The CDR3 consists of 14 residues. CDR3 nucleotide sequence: TGTGCCAGCAGCTTCTGGGACAGTAGGACTGAAGCTTTCTTT. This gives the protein CASSFWDSRTEAFF.

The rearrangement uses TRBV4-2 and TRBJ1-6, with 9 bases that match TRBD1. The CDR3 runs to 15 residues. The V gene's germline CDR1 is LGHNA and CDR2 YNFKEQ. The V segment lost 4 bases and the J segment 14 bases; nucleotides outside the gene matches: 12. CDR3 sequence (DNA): TGTGCCAGCAGCCCCCGGGACAGGGAGGTATGGGCCCTCCACTTT. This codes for CASSPRDREVWALHF.

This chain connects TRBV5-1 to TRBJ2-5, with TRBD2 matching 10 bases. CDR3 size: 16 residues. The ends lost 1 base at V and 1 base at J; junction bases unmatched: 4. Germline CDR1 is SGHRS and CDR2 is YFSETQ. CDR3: CASSLTASGSQETQYF. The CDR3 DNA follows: TGCGCCAGCAGCTTGACGGCTAGCGGGAGCCAAGAGACCCAGTACTTC.

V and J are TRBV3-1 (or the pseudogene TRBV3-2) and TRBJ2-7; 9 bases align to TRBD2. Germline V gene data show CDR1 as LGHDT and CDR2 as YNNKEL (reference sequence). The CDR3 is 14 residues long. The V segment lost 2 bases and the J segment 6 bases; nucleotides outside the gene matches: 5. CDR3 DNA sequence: TGTGCCAGCAGCCAACCGGGACTAGCCTCCGAGCAGTACTTC. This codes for CASSQPGLASEQYF.

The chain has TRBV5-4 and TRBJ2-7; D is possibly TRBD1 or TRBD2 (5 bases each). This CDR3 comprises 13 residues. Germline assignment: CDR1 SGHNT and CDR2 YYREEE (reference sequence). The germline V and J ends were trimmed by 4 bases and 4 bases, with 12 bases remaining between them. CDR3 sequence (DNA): TGTGCCAGCAGCCGGGACGGTATATACGAGCAGTACTTC. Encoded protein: CASSRDGIYEQYF.

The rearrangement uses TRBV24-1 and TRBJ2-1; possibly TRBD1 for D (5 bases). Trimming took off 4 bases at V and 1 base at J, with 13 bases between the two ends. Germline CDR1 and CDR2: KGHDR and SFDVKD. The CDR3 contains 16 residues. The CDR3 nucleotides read TGTGCCACCAGTGACCTTACAGGCTCTTCCTACAATGAGCAGTTCTTC. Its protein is CATSDLTGSSYNEQFF.

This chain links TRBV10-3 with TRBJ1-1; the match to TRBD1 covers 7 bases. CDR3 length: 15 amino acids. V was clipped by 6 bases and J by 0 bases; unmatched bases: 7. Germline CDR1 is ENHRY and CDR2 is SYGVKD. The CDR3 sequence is CAISRQGPMNTEAFF. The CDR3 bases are TGTGCCATCAGCAGACAGGGCCCAATGAACACTGAAGCTTTCTTT.

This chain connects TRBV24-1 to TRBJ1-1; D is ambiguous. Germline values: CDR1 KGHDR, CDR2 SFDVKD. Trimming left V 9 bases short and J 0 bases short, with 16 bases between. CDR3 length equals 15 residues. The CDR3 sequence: CATRQGIGMNTEAFF. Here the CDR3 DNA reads TGTGCCACCCGACAAGGTATAGGAATGAACACTGAAGCTTTCTTT.

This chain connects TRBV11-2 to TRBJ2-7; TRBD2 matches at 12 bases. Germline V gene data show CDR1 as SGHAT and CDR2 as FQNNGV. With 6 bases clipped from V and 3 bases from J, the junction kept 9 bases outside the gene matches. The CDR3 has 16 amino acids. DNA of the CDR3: TGTGCCAGCAGTGCGGGGACTAGCGGGCGAGGCTACGAGCAGTACTTC. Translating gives CASSAGTSGRGYEQYF.

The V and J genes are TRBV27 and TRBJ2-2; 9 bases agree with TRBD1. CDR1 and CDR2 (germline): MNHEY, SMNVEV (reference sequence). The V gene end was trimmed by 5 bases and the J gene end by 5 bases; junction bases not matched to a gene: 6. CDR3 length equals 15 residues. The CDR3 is CASSATGGKTGELFF. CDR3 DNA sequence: TGTGCCAGCAGTGCCACAGGGGGCAAGACCGGGGAGCTGTTTTTT.

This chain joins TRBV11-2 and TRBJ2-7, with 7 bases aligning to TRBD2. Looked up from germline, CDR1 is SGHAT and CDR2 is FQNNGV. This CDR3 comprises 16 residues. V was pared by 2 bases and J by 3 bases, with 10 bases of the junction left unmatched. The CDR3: CASSLSAAGRDYEQYF. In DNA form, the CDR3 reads TGTGCCAGCAGCTTATCGGCTGCAGGGAGGGACTACGAGCAGTACTTC. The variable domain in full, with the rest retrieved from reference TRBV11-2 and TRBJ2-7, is EAGVAQSPRYKIIEKRQSVAFWCNPISGHATLYWYQQILGQGPKLLIQFQNNGVVDDSQLPKDRFSAERLKGVDSTLKIQPAKLEDSAVYLCASSLSAAGRDYEQYFGPGTRLTVT.

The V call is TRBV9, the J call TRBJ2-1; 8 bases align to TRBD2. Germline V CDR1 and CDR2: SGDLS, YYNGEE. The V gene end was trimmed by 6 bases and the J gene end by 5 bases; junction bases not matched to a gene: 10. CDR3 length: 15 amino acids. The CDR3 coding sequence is TGTGCCAGCACCGTTTTAGCGGGAAGGGACAATGAGCAGTTCTTC. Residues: CASTVLAGRDNEQFF.

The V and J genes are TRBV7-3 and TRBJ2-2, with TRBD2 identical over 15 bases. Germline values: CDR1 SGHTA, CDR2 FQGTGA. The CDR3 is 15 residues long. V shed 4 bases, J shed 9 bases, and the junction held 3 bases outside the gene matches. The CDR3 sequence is CASSWGTSGRRELFF. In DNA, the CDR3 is TGTGCCAGCAGCTGGGGGACTAGCGGGAGGAGGGAGCTGTTTTTT. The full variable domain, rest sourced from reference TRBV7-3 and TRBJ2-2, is GAGVSQTPSNKVTEKGKYVELRCDPISGHTALYWYRQSLGQGPEFLIYFQGTGAADDSGLPNDRFFAVRPEGSVSTLKIQRTERGDSAVYLCASSWGTSGRRELFFGEGSRLTVL.

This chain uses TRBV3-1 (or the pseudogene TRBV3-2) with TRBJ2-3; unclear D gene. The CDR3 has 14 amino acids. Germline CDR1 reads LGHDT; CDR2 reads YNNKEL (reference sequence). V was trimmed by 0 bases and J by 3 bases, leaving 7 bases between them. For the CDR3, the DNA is TGTGCCAGCAGCCAAGATTGGAAGACAGATACGCAGTATTTT. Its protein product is CASSQDWKTDTQYF.

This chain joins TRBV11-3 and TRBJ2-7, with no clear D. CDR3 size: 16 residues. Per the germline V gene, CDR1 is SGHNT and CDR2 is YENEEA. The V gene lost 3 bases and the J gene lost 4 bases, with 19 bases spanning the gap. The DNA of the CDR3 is TGTGCCAGCAGCTTCTCACAGTCGAGCTTTCGATACGAGCAGTACTTC. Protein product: CASSFSQSSFRYEQYF.

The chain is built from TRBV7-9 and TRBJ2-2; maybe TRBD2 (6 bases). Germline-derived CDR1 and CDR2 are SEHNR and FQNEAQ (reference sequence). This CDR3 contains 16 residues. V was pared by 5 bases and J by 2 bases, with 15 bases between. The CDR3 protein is CASSAWRVLNTGELFF. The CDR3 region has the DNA TGTGCCAGCAGCGCCTGGAGGGTTCTTAACACCGGGGAGCTGTTTTTT.

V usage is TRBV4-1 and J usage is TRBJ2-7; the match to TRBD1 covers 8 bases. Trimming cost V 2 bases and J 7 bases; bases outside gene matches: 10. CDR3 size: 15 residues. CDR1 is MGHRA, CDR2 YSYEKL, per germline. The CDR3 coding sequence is TGCGCCAGCAGCCAATTCTTCGGACAGGGATGGGAGCAGTACTTC. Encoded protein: CASSQFFGQGWEQYF.

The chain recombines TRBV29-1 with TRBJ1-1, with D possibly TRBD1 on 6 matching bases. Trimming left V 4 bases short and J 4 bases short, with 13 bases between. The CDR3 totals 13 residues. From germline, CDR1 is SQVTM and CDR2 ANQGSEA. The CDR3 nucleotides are TGCAGCGTTGTCCCAGGGGAAGTCACTGAAGCTTTCTTT. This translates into CSVVPGEVTEAFF.

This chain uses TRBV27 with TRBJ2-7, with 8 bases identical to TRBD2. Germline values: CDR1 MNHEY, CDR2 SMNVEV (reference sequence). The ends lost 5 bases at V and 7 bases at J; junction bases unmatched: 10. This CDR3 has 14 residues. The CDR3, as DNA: TGTGCCAGCAGTCCCGGGACGGGGGGGCAGGAGCAGTACTTC. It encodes CASSPGTGGQEQYF.